This T cell receptor (beta chain) was recorded in a study of cytomegalovirus exposure and HLA in healthy donors. This CDR3 is 21 amino acids long. The V gene end was trimmed by 5 bases and the J gene end by 0 bases; junction bases not matched to a gene: 18. Germline assignment: CDR1 MDHEN and CDR2 SYDVKM. The PCR was carried out with 60 Vbeta primers and 13 Jbeta primers. This table comes from immunoSEQ multiplex PCR, and its TCRdb copy is limited to in-frame clones, with some not included. There are around 100,000 clones in the sample, with about 3.4% held by the top ten. What was sequenced was PBMCs. The clonotype originates from a woman younger than 45 in good health and CMV-seronegative. The V call is TRBV28, the J call TRBJ2-6; 8 bases fit TRBD1. CDR3 region: CASSPPRPPGQVISGANVLTF. CDR3 bases: TGTGCCAGCAGTCCCCCTCGGCCCCCGGGACAGGTAATCTCTGGGGCCAACGTCCTGACTTTC.